This TCR beta chain was recovered during a study of spatial heterogeneity in lung cancer. On the study more broadly: Consistent detection of more beta-chain than alpha-chain sequences was observed. Study-level findings and limits: Intratumoral expanded alpha and beta TCR counts were found to track tumor mutation counts.

The length of the CDR3 is 14 residues. The germline CDR1 and CDR2 sequences are SGHVS and FNYEAQ. V was trimmed by 0 bases and J by 6 bases, leaving 11 bases between them. One entry per CDR3 protein results from TCRdb running MiXCR on the 5' RACE reads. The profile covers about 100,000 distinct CDR3 sequences, with under 4.5% appearing a single time and 21% taken by the ten largest. Sample time point: sample taken at primary tumor resection. This clonotype was seen many times. Its antigen is as yet unknown. The rearrangement uses TRBV7-6 and TRBJ1-1, with TRBD1 as a possible D gene (5 bases). This material consisted of lung tumor tissue, taken at surgery. This TCR was recovered from a male donor with early-stage non-small cell lung cancer. The CDR3 loop reads CASSLAGDPAEAFF. The DNA of the CDR3 is TGTGCCAGCAGCTTAGCAGGGGACCCCGCTGAAGCTTTCTTT.